This TCR beta chain was obtained from a study of cytomegalovirus exposure and HLA in healthy donors. About the study: Previous work identified around 120 million unique TCR beta sequences from about 179 million T cells.

The study, taken as a whole, reports: Researchers reported in a later analysis that a missense DCLRE1C variant was tied to TCR beta V- and J-gene trimming. What TCR beta sequences reportedly achieved was accurate prediction of HLA-A and HLA-B alleles in most subjects.

Worth noting for this clone: Its cognate antigen is unknown.

In the PCR, 60 Vbeta and 13 Jbeta primers were used. Study processing details: A later analysis tallied 75 million to 80 million unique TCR beta chains, some 10 million of them shared. Profiling relied on immunoSEQ multiplex PCR, and the TCRdb table lists in-frame clones only, not all of them. V, J and clone size are those of that table, while D and trimming were read from the DNA. The repertoire has roughly 150,000 clones, roughly 68% of them found once; the top ten carry 8% to 13%. The specimen was PBMCs. The receptor's source is a man younger than 45 in good health and CMV-seropositive.

CDR3 protein: CASNREPSQPQHF. The CDR3 coding sequence is TGTGCCAGTAATCGGGAACCTAGTCAGCCCCAGCATTTT. The chain carries TRBV19 and TRBJ1-5; D gene uncertain. The CDR3 consists of 13 residues. Germline V gene data show CDR1 as LNHDA and CDR2 as SQIVND (reference sequence). V lost 7 bases and J 6 bases, leaving 13 bases between the germline ends. Full variable domain (remainder filled in from reference TRBV19 and TRBJ1-5): DGGITQSPKYLFRKEGQNVTLSCEQNLNHDAMYWYRQDPGQGLRLIYYSQIVNDFQKGDIAEGYSVSREKKESFPLTVTSAQKNPTAFYLCASNREPSQPQHFGDGTRLSIL.